This T cell receptor (beta chain) was found in a study of cytomegalovirus exposure and HLA in healthy donors (dated by TCRdb to about 2017). Some background on the complete study: According to an earlier analysis of several hundred of the donors, 150 million to 200 million T cells yielded over 90 million unique TCR beta sequences and around 280 Gb of sequence data. The study used immunosequencing to profile the T cell repertoires of around 600 subjects and linked those repertoires to cytomegalovirus serostatus. A few DR-DQ haplotypes were treated as single units for association and clustering because of strong linkage in the cohort. The study aimed to test whether signatures of past pathogen exposure could be identified by cataloging public T cell receptors. Genome-wide SNP genotypes for about 65% of the 666 donors were used in a later genetic analysis, which treated that subset as a discovery cohort. Of the roughly 390 genotyped donors, 75% to 85% were placed in the genetic ancestry cluster associated with self-reported Caucasian donors. The number of typed donors differed by locus: roughly 620-630 for A, B, C, DRB1 and DQB1; approximately 530 for DQA1; over 600 for DPA1; and some 470 for DPB1. Donor age, sex, ethnicity and CMV serostatus were compiled together with the repertoire data. A later analysis re-examined previously published TCR beta repertoires from about 700 donors and added high-resolution HLA genotyping to investigate patterns of TCR occurrence. All discovery cohort repertoires had been generated using a single sequencing platform. An earlier analysis of 587 of the donors used high-throughput TCR beta sequencing to judge whether each TCR beta V gene segment behaved as functional or pseudogenic. HLA typing covered class I and class II loci at four-digit resolution. Across roughly 420 genotyped donors of the cohort, an average of approximately 200,000 unique TCR beta nucleotide sequences per donor were sequenced, and 15% to 20% of those sequences were non-productive. A separate validation cohort of approximately 120 different subjects was used in addition to the approximately 670-subject first cohort. High-throughput TCR immunosequencing, statistical association of individual TCRs with disease status, and machine learning were combined to predict cytomegalovirus infection status. Rather than drawing on any new phenotypic data, the later analysis identified candidate immune exposures from TCR beta sequences and the way those sequences occurred across donors. Approximately 330 gigabases of sequencing data and around 85 million unique TCR sequences made up an early release that covered several hundred HLA-typed donors.

On this clone itself: What antigen it recognizes has not been identified. Base qualities are not provided; no much larger clone lies one nucleotide away.

The cohort consisted of 650 to 850 healthy bone marrow donors. All cohort members were sampled while nominally healthy, although unrecorded immune exposures were likely present. The donor tested CMV seropositive and was one of the 289 seropositive cohort members. A peripheral blood sample was collected from each donor, and TCR beta sequencing was performed on peripheral blood mononuclear cells. Genomic DNA was extracted from the blood cell samples with the Qiagen DNeasy Blood Extraction Kit. At the junction V is shortened by 5 bases and J by 6 bases; bases outside the gene matches: 6. CDR1 and CDR2 (MNHEY, SVGAGI) derive from the germline V gene. The CDR3 covers 15 residues, taking in both the cysteine and the phenylalanine. CDR3 DNA only is kept here, 45 bases in frame from base 1. Here is what the overall study found, with its caveats: A further reported finding was that TCR beta sequences accurately predicted the HLA-A and HLA-B alleles for most subjects in the first cohort. Cytomegalovirus status was reported to be diagnosed by the classifier with high specificity and sensitivity in both the original and validation cohorts. Because HLA typing was unavailable for some donors at each locus, only the typed subset was used in association tests. Linkage disequilibrium might explain the correlated functional status among segregating V segments, but an unknown experimental factor could not be ruled out. An association between a missense DCLRE1C variant and V-gene and J-gene trimming of TCR beta chains was found in a later genetic analysis and replicated in an independent cohort. When HLA alleles, especially DR and DQ, strongly co-occurred, TCR associations were difficult to assign to individual alleles. The cohort was sequenced for TCR beta chains only, and without alpha or paired-chain data the features that could be detected were limited. In a later genetic analysis, fewer N-insertions in productive TCRs were reported among donors in an Asian-associated ancestry cluster than the approximately 670-donor mean. The presence/absence analyses assumed that sequencing depth was roughly uniform across donors, and that assumption may not be true. According to a later analysis, most CMV-associated TCR beta chains appeared to be HLA-restricted, and the HLA associations seemed to be driven largely by CMV exposure. According to the authors, the approach could potentially be generalized to other disease states and immunological phenotypes. Some IMGT-functional V segments, including TRBV6-2 and TRBV6-3, could not be told apart with the 87-base-pair reads, so those segments were excluded. A few of the identified cytomegalovirus-associated TCR beta chains were confirmed in vitro to be specific for cytomegalovirus antigens. Broadly in line with IMGT annotations, most TCR beta V segments showed up in productive rearrangements about 87% or about 30% of the time in an earlier analysis of several hundred of the donors. In a later analysis, HLA-associated TCR beta chains showed more clonal expansion and lower generation probabilities than non-associated chains that were equally common. Across donors, most TCR sequences were observed very rarely, whereas some public TCRs were present in many individuals. Immune exposure information for the cohort was limited to CMV serostatus. In the study, around 150 TCR beta chains were listed as associated with cytomegalovirus. At a false discovery rate of 0.05, a later analysis linked about 16,000 TCR beta sequences to specific HLA alleles. A group of highly shared sequence variants was considered likely to be a technical artifact of the sequencing pipeline. According to a later analysis, TCR association rates differed among HLA loci, with DRB1 alleles showing the most associated TCRs and HLA-C alleles showing the fewest. According to a later analysis, parvovirus B19, influenza, CMV and Epstein-Barr virus appeared linked to several top co-occurrence clusters. Because counts were too low, approximately 15 rarely observed V segments, including chromosome 9 orphons, were excluded from the earlier analysis of fewer than 650 of the donors.

The library was built by means of the immunoSEQ multiplex PCR assay. For the multiplex PCR, a mixture combining 60 forward primers for TCR Vbeta segments and 13 reverse primers for TCR Jbeta segments was used. The CDR3 region of rearranged TCR beta genes was amplified from genomic DNA with a multiplex PCR assay. The Illumina HiSeq System was used to sequence the amplified TCR beta libraries as 87-base-pair reads. The authors processed their data as follows. A later analysis tallied 75 million to 85 million unique TCR beta chains across the 666 repertoires, and roughly 11 million of those chains were shared by two or more donors. Raw reads were error-corrected and collapsed into unique sequences by a nearest-neighbor algorithm in which closely related sequences were merged to remove PCR and sequencing errors. Alignment of CDR3 sequences to IMGT reference sequences was used to assign V, D and J gene segments. For a sequence to be retained, a match of at least six nucleotides was required to both a V gene segment and a J gene segment. Rearrangements were called productive when the CDR3 lacked stop codons and stayed in frame with V and J; all others were non-productive. CDR3 was defined by IMGT convention, running from the second conserved V-encoded cysteine to the conserved J-encoded phenylalanine. The earlier analysis of about 610 of the donors excluded sequences that lacked an unambiguous match to a single V gene segment. An earlier analysis of some 610 of the donors called V segments functional above 56.7% productive rearrangements and segregating when the between-donor standard deviation exceeded 5%. A statistical classification framework was developed to diagnose cytomegalovirus status using the catalog of TCR beta chain sequences. In a later analysis, V and J genes were assigned by comparing TCR nucleotide sequences against IMGT/GENE-DB human TR gene sequences. The TCRdist pipeline was used in a later analysis to assign CDR3 sequences and most-parsimonious VDJ recombination scenarios. A later analysis defined each TCR beta chain by its CDR3 amino acid sequence plus V-gene family, and excluded reads lacking a unique V-gene family. A later analysis removed several hundred highly shared, low-generation-probability nucleotide sequences to deal with suspected cross-contamination and a sequencing artifact. In a later analysis, a clonal expansion index for each public chain was calculated from normalized within-repertoire ranks of inferred template counts. Generation probabilities in a later analysis came from a VDJ recombination model fitted to out-of-frame rearrangements, and those results were checked against IGoR. Hypergeometric tests were used in a later analysis to score TCR-TCR, TCR-HLA and TCR-CMV co-occurrence, with a repertoire-size bias correction applied to the TCR pairs. A later analysis estimated false discovery rates by permuting HLA or CMV assignments 20 times. A later analysis grouped co-occurring TCRs with DBSCAN, adding TCRdist sequence similarity when clustering within HLA-allele-positive subsets. Co-occurrence clustering excluded repertoires with fewer than 30,000 or more than 120,000 public chains, plus five with anomalous nucleotide sharing. In its TCRdb copy, this immuneACCESS table keeps in-frame sequences only and misses some clones. Where compared with another copy, unresolved V genes explain less than half of these, and the others have no known cause. The V and J calls and the clone size are those of that table, but D and trimming were determined from the DNA. The sample yields 100,000 to 150,000 clones; roughly 80% were counted once. The ten largest make up roughly 2.5% of the sample.

Sequencing was carried out using PBMCs. The V gene is TRBV6-5 and the J gene is TRBJ1-5, with 11 junctional bases fitting TRBD1. This clonotype was obtained from a woman aged 40-49 years in good health and CMV-seropositive. The DNA reads as follows: TGTGCCAGCAGTAAGGGACAGGGGGTAGCTCAGCCCCAGCATTTT. The translation is CASSKGQGVAQPQHF.